This TCR beta chain was identified during a study of blood T cell repertoires in COVID-19. Using immunoSEQ multiplex PCR, the repertoire was profiled, and TCRdb retains in-frame clones only, with some absent. The sample has about 210,000 clones; approximately 82% are singletons. The CDR3 contains 15 residues. The V end lost 0 bases, the J end lost 5 bases, and 12 bases lay between the germline ends. From germline, CDR1 is LGHDT and CDR2 YNNKEL (reference sequence). The TCR was taken from a man between 40 and 49 years old who had recovered from COVID-19. Specimen: peripheral blood. This chain joins TRBV3-1 (or the pseudogene TRBV3-2) and TRBJ2-3; tentatively, D is TRBD2 (7 bases). CDR3 DNA: TGTGCCAGCAGCCAAGATGGGGGGGCCGGAGATACGCAGTATTTT. Protein sequence: CASSQDGGAGDTQYF.